This T cell receptor beta chain was retrieved from a study of cytomegalovirus exposure and HLA in healthy donors. Researchers ran the PCR with 60 Vbeta and 13 Jbeta primers. The authors' processing: Unique TCR beta chains totaled some 78 million in a later count, with some 10 million of them shared. This table comes from immunoSEQ multiplex PCR, and its TCRdb copy is limited to in-frame clones, with some not included. That table furnishes V, J and clone size, whereas the DNA furnished D and trimming. The sample has some 96,000 clones. Trimming left V 0 bases short and J 1 base short, with 8 bases between. Germline values: CDR1 SGDLS, CDR2 YYNGEE. There are 15 residues in the CDR3. Points from the study as a whole: It was approximately 160 TCR beta chains that were listed as cytomegalovirus-associated. Per a prior analysis, the majority of TCR beta V segments were productive roughly 87% or roughly 30% of the time.

Comments on this clone: The antigen remains undetermined.

Source material: PBMCs. The sequence derives from a woman aged 25 to 39 in good health and CMV-seronegative. V usage is TRBV9 and J usage is TRBJ1-3; no reliable D call. This CDR3 is CASSVEPGSGNTIYF. The CDR3 DNA sequence: TGTGCCAGCAGCGTAGAGCCGGGGTCTGGAAACACCATATATTTT.